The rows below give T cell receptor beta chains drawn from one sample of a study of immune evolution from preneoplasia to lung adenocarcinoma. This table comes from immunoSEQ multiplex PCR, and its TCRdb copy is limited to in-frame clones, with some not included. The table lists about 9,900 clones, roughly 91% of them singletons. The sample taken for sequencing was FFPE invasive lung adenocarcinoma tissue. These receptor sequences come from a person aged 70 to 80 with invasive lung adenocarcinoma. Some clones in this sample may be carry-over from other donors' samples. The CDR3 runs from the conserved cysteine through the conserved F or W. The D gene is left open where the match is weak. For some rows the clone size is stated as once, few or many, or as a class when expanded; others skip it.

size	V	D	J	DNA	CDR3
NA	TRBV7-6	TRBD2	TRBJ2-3	TGTGCCAGCAGCTTAGAGCGGGGACCCCTGGTAGATACGCAGTATTTT	CASSLERGPLVDTQYF
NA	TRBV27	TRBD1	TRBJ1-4	TGTGCCAGCAGTTTATACTTCCGGGGACAGGCTGCAACTAATGAAAAACTGTTTTTT	CASSLYFRGQAATNEKLFF
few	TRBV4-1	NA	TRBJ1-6	TGCGCCAGCAGCCAAGGGAGGGGAGGAAGCTCCTATAATTCACCCCTCCACTTT	CASSQGRGGSSYNSPLHF
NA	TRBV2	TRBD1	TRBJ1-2	TGTGCCAGCAGTGAAGACGACAGGGGGAATGGCTACACCTTC	CASSEDDRGNGYTF
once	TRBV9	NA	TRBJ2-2	TGTGCCAGCAGCCCTCTGGGGGGCGGGGGGAACACCGGGGAGCTGTTTTTT	CASSPLGGGGNTGELFF
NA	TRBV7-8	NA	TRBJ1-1	TGTGCCAGCAGCTTATGGGGGTTGAACACTGAAGCTTTCTTT	CASSLWGLNTEAFF
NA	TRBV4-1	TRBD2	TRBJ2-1	TGCGCCAGCAGCCATGCCGAGAGCGGGAATGCCTACAATGAGCAGTTCTTC	CASSHAESGNAYNEQFF
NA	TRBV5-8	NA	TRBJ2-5	TGTGCCAGCACCCGGAGGGGGGGAGAGACCCAGTACTTC	CASTRRGGETQYF
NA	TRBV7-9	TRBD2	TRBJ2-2	TGTGCCAGCAGCTTAGTGACTAGCGGTAACACCGGGGAGCTGTTTTTT	CASSLVTSGNTGELFF
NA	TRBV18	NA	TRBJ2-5	TGTGCCAGCTCAACGCTAGACAGGCAGAGTGGGACCCAGTACTTC	CASSTLDRQSGTQYF
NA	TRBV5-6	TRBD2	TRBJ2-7	TGTGCCAGCAGCCATGGGACTACCCCCTACGAGCAGTACTTC	CASSHGTTPYEQYF
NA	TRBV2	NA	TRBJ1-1	TGTGCCAGCAGCGCCTCAAGCCGGGTGAACACTGAAGCTTTCTTT	CASSASSRVNTEAFF
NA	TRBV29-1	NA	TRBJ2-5	TGCAGCGTTGACCCAGGGCGGGGAGTAGAGACCCAGTACTTC	CSVDPGRGVETQYF
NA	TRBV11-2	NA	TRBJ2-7	TGTGCCAGCAGCTTAGTTCAGGGCAGCAACGAGCAGTACTTC	CASSLVQGSNEQYF
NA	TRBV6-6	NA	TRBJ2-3	TGTGCCAGCAGTTACCAGACCCCTAGCACAGATACGCAGTATTTT	CASSYQTPSTDTQYF
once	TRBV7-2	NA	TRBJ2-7	TGTGCCAGCAGCTTAGTGGCGGGAAAGTACGAGCAGTACTTC	CASSLVAGKYEQYF
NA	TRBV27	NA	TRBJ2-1	TGTGCCAGCAGTATTTGGGGGGGCCTAGACAATGAGCAGTTCTTC	CASSIWGGLDNEQFF
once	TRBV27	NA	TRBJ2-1	TGTGCCAGCAGTTTGTACGGCAACAGGGACAATGAGCAGTTCTTC	CASSLYGNRDNEQFF
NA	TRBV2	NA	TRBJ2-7	TGTGCCAGCAGAGAGGGGACCGTCTCCTACGAGCAGTACTTC	CASREGTVSYEQYF
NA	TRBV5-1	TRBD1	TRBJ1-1	TGCGCCAGCAGCACAGACAGGGGAGGGACTGAAGCTTTCTTT	CASSTDRGGTEAFF
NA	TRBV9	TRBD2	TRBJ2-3	TGTGCCAGCTCAACTAGCGGGGGACTCACAGATACGCAGTATTTT	CASSTSGGLTDTQYF
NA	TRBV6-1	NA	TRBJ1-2	TGTGCCAGCACTTGGGAACGGGATTATGGCTACACCTTC	CASTWERDYGYTF
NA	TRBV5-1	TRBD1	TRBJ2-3	TGCGCCAGCAGCTTGGAATGGACAGGGGGGACAGATACGCAGTATTTT	CASSLEWTGGTDTQYF
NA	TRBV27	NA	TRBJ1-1	TGTGCCAGCGGCCCCCTGGGAGGAACTGAAGCTTTCTTT	CASGPLGGTEAFF
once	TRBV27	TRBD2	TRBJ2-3	TGTGCCAGCAGTTTCTCGGGACTAGCGGGGGGATTAGATACGCAGTATTTT	CASSFSGLAGGLDTQYF
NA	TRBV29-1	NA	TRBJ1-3	TGCAGCGTTGACCCGGACGGGGGAAACACCATATATTTT	CSVDPDGGNTIYF
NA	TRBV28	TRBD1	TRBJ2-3	TGTGCCAGCAGACCCGGGACAGGGAGAAGCACAGATACGCAGTATTTT	CASRPGTGRSTDTQYF
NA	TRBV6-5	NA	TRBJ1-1	TGTGCCAGCAGAGGGGTCCGGGGAGAAGCTTTCTTT	CASRGVRGEAFF
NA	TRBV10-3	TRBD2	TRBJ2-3	TGTGCCATCAGTGAGACCCGGGGGGGCCTGGGGGATACGCAGTATTTT	CAISETRGGLGDTQYF
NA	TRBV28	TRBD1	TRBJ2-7	TGTGCCAGCAGTCGGCGGACAGGGCGGGACGAGCAGTACTTC	CASSRRTGRDEQYF
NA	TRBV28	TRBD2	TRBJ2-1	TGTGCCAGCAGCCCTCTAGGACTAGCGGGGACGTTAGGTGAGCAGTTCTTC	CASSPLGLAGTLGEQFF
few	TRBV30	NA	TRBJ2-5	TGTGCCTGGAGTCCAGGAGGGGAGGAGACCCAGTACTTC	CAWSPGGEETQYF
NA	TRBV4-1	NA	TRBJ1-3	TGCGCCAGCAGCCAAGATTGGCAGGGTCTAGGTTCTGGAAACACCATATATTTT	CASSQDWQGLGSGNTIYF
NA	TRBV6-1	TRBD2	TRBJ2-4	TGTGCCAGCAGTGGGGTCCATGGGGCGGGGGGGCCGGAGAACATTCAGTACTTC	CASSGVHGAGGPENIQYF
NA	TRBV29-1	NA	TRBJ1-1	TGCAGCGTTGAAGTCGAGGGTTACGAAGCTTTCTTT	CSVEVEGYEAFF
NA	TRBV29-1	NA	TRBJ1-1	TGCAGCGCCTTGACGGGTATGAACACTGAAGCTTTCTTT	CSALTGMNTEAFF
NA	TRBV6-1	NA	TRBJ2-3	TGTGCCAGCAGTACTCAATCCGAGGTTGCGCAGTATTTT	CASSTQSEVAQYF
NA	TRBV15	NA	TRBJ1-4	TGTGCCACCAGCAGAGTCCCAGCAGGGCTTACTGAAAAACTGTTTTTT	CATSRVPAGLTEKLFF
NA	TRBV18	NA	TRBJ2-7	TGTGCCAGCTCACCTTACACCTACGAGCAGTACTTC	CASSPYTYEQYF
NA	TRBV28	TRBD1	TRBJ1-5	TGTGCCAGCAGTTTGACAGGGGGCAATCAGCCCCAGCATTTT	CASSLTGGNQPQHF
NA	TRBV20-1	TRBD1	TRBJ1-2	TGCAGCGTATCAGGGGGTGGCTACACCTTC	CSVSGGGYTF
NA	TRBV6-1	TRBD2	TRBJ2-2	TGTGCCAGCAGTCAAGGGACTAGCGGGATGTGGACCGGGGAGCTGTTTTTT	CASSQGTSGMWTGELFF
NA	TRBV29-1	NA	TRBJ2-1	TGCAGCGTCGCAGTGTCCTACAATGAGCAGTTCTTC	CSVAVSYNEQFF
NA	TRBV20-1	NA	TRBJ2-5	TGCAGTGCTAGCCACCCGAAGACCCAGTACTTC	CSASHPKTQYF
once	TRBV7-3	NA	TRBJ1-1	TGTGCCAGCAGCTTATTGCGGAACACTGAAGCTTTCTTT	CASSLLRNTEAFF
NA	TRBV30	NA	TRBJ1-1	TGTGCCTGGAGTGTAAAGAACACTGAAGCTTTCTTT	CAWSVKNTEAFF
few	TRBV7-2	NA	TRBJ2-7	TGTGCCAGCAGCCCGTATCCTGGCGGGACCTACGAGCAGTACTTC	CASSPYPGGTYEQYF
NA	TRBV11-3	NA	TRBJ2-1	TGTGCCAGCAGCCGGTCAAAAAATGAGCAGTTCTTC	CASSRSKNEQFF
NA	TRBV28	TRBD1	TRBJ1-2	TGTGCCAGCAGACTAACAGGGGTCTTACACTATGGCTACACCTTC	CASRLTGVLHYGYTF
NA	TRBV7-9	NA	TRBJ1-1	TGTGCCAGCAGCTTAGCCCAGACCACTGAAGCTTTCTTT	CASSLAQTTEAFF
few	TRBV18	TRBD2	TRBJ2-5	TGTGCCAGCTCACCACCGCCGGGGACTAGCGGGAGTGGGGAGACCCAGTACTTC	CASSPPPGTSGSGETQYF
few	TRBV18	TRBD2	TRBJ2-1	TGTGCCAGCTCCCTCCGGGGGGGGGCTAATAACGATGAGCAGTTCTTC	CASSLRGGANNDEQFF
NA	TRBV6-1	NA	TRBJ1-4	TGTGCCAGCACGGTGGGGGATGCGGCTAATGAAAAACTGTTTTTT	CASTVGDAANEKLFF
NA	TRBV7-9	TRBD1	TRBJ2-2	TGTGCCAGCAGCATCGCCCAGGGGGCGGCCGTGGAGCTGTTTTTT	CASSIAQGAAVELFF
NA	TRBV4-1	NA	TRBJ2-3	TGCGCCAGCAGCCATCCCGGCCGCCAAGTAACAGATACGCAGTATTTT	CASSHPGRQVTDTQYF
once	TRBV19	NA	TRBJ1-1	TGTGCCAGTAGTATATCCCAGCGCGGGGGAACTGAAGCTTTCTTT	CASSISQRGGTEAFF
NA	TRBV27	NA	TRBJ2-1	TGTGCCAGCAGTTTCTTCTCTTACAATGAGCAGTTCTTC	CASSFFSYNEQFF
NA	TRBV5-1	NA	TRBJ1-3	TGCGCCAGCAGCTTTGACAGCTCTGGAAACACCATATATTTT	CASSFDSSGNTIYF